The T cell receptor (beta chain) described here comes from a study of identical twins. Via MiXCR, TCRdb re-called the 5' RACE reads, giving one row per CDR3 protein. The sample lists some 790,000 distinct CDR3 sequences, 15% to 20% seen once, with around 12% in the top ten. This clonotype was counted a few times. The CDR3 length is 15 residues. CDR1 is SGDLS and CDR2 is YYNGEE in the germline V gene. V was clipped by 1 base and J by 5 bases; unmatched bases: 8. This same sample was also taken into another study, of T cells expressing NK-cell markers.

This clonotype was sampled from a woman between 18 and 29 years old in good health. The chain couples TRBV9 to TRBJ2-5, with 7 bases matching TRBD2. The sample comprised PBMCs. CDR3 nucleotide sequence: TGTGCCAGCAGCGTATATGGCGGGACTACGGAGACCCAGTACTTC. Protein: CASSVYGGTTETQYF.